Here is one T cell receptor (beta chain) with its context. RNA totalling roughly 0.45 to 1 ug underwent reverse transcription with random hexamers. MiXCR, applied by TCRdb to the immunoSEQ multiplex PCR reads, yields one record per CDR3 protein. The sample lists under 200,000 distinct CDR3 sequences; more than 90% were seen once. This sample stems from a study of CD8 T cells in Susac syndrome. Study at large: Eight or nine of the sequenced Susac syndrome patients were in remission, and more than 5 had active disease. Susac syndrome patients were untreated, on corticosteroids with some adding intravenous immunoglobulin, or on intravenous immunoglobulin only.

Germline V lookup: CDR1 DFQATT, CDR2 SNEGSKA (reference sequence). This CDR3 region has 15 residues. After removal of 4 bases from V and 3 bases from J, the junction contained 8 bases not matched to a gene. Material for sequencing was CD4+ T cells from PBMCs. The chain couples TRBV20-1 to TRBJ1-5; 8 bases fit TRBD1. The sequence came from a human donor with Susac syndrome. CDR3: CSATTGANHNQPQHF. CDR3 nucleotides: TGCAGTGCTACGACAGGGGCTAACCACAATCAGCCCCAGCATTTT.